One and the same sample provided the 5 T cell receptor beta chains below, sequenced in a study of blood T cell repertoires in COVID-19 (dated by TCRdb to the early 2020s). Preparation of the library involved the immunoSEQ multiplex PCR assay. In TCRdb, the immuneACCESS table is reduced to in-frame sequences with V and J assigned. These tables do not hold every clone; where another copy was compared, an unresolved V gene accounts for under half, and the others remain unexplained. The sample records about 200,000 clones, around 84% of which are singletons. The top ten clones comprise about 13% of the sample. The specimen was peripheral blood. The receptors originated from a human donor in a cohort sampled during active COVID-19.

CDR3 bases: TGCGCCAGCAGCCAGAGCGGGTGGGGTGAGCAGTTCTTC. Translation gives CASSQSGWGEQFF. V usage is TRBV4-1 and J usage is TRBJ2-1; D might be TRBD2 (6 bases). The CDR3 extends over 13 amino acids. Germline V gene sequence: CDR1 MGHRA, CDR2 YSYEKL. Trimming left V 3 bases short and J 9 bases short, with 12 bases between.

The chain recombines TRBV19 with TRBJ2-1, with 10 bases aligning to TRBD2. The CDR3 sequence is 16 residues long. V dropped 5 bases and J dropped 7; count of bases not matched to a gene: 11. Looked up from germline, CDR1 is LNHDA and CDR2 is SQIVND (reference sequence). CDR3 nucleotide sequence: TGTGCCAGTAGTCTGGCGGGACTAGCGACGGATAATGAGCAGTTCTTC. It encodes CASSLAGLATDNEQFF.

The V call is TRBV5-6, the J call TRBJ2-3; D is ambiguous. V lost 4 bases to trimming and J lost 6 bases, with 9 bases between them. Germline V lookup: CDR1 SGHDT, CDR2 YYEEEE. This CDR3 comprises 12 residues. For the CDR3, the DNA is TGTGCCAGCAGCCCCAACGGGGATACGCAGTATTTT. Translating gives CASSPNGDTQYF.

V is TRBV28 and J is TRBJ2-1, with 8 bases identical to TRBD1. CDR1 is MDHEN and CDR2 is SYDVKM in the germline V gene. The V segment lost 6 bases and the J segment 4 bases; nucleotides outside the gene matches: 8. The CDR3 contains 15 residues. The CDR3 loop is CASRLRDRLYNEQFF. The CDR3 DNA reads as TGTGCCAGCAGACTCCGGGACAGGTTATACAATGAGCAGTTCTTC.

The rearrangement joins TRBV27 to TRBJ2-3, with D perhaps TRBD1 (6 bases). CDR3 length equals 14 residues. V lost 6 bases, J lost 2 bases, and 12 bases lay in between. CDR1 and CDR2 from the germline V gene are MNHEY and SMNVEV (reference sequence). CDR3 amino acids: CASRGTRATDTQYF. CDR3 nucleotide sequence: TGTGCCAGCAGGGGGACACGGGCCACAGATACGCAGTATTTT.